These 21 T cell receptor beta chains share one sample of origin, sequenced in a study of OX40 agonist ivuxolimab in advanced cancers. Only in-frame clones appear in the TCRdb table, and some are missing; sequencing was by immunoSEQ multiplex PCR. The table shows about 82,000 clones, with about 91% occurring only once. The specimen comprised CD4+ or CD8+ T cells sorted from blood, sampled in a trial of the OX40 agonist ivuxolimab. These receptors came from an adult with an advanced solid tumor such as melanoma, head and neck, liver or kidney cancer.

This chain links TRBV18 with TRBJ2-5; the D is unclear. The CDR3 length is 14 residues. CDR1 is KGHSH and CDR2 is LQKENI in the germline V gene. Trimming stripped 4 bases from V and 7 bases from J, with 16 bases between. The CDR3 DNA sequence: TGTGCCAGCTCACACAGCATGGGCTGGGGGACCCAGTACTTC. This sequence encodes CASSHSMGWGTQYF.

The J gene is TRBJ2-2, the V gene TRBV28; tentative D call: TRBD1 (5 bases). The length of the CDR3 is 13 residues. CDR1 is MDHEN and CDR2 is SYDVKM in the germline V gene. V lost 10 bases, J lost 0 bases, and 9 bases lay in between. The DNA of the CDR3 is TGTGCCACCCTGACAGCGAACACCGGGGAGCTGTTTTTT. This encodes CATLTANTGELFF.

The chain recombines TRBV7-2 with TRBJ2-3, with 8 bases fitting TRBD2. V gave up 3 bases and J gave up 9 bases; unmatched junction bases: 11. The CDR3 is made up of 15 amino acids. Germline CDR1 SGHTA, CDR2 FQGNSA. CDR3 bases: TGTGCCAGCAGCTTTGACTTGACCGGGAGGGGGACGCAGTATTTT. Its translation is CASSFDLTGRGTQYF.

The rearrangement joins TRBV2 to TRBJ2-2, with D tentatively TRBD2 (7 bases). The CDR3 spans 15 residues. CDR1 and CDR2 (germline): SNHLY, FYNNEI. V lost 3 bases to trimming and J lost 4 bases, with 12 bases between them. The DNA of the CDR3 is TGTGCCAGCAGTGATTGGGGAGGGGGCACCGGGGAGCTGTTTTTT. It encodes CASSDWGGGTGELFF.

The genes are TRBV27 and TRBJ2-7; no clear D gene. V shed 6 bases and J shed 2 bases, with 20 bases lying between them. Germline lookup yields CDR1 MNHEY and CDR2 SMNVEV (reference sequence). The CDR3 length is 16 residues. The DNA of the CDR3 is TGTGCCAGCAGGTCACTCGGTGGACGGACCCCCTACGAGCAGTACTTC. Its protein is CASRSLGGRTPYEQYF.

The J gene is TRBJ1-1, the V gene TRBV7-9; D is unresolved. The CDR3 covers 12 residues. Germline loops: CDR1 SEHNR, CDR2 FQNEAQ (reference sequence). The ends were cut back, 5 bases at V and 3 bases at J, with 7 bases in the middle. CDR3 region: CASSPLDTEAFF. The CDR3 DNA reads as TGTGCCAGCAGCCCCCTCGACACTGAAGCTTTCTTT.

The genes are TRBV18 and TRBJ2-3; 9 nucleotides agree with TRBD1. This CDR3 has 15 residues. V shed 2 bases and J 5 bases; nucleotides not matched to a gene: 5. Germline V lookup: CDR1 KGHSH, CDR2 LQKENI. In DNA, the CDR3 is TGTGCCAGCTCACCAAACAGGGGGCATGGAGATACGCAGTATTTT. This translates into CASSPNRGHGDTQYF.

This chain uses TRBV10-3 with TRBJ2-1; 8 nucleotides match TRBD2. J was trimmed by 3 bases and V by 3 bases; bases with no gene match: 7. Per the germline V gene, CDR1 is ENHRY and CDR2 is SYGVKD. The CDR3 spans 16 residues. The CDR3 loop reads CAISDSGAGGYNEQFF. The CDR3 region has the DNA TGTGCCATCAGTGACTCTGGGGCGGGGGGCTACAATGAGCAGTTCTTC.

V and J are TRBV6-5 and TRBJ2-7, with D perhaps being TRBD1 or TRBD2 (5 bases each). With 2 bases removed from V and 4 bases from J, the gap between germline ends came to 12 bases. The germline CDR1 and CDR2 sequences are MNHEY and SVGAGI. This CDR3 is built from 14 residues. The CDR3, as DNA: TGTGCCAGCAGTTACGAGGGACGCTTATACGAGCAGTACTTC. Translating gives CASSYEGRLYEQYF.

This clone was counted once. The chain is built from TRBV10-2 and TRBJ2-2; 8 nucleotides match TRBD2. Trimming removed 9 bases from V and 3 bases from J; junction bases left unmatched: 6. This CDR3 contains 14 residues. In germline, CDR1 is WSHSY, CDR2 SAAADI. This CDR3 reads CASKAGADTGELFF. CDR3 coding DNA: TGCGCCAGTAAAGCGGGAGCGGACACCGGGGAGCTGTTTTTT.

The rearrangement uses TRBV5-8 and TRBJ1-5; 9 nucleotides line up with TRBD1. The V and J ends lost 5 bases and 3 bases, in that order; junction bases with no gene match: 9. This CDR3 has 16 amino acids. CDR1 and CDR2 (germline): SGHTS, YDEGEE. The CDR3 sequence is CASSPDRGIANQPQHF. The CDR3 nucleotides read TGTGCCAGCAGTCCTGACAGGGGGATAGCCAATCAGCCCCAGCATTTT. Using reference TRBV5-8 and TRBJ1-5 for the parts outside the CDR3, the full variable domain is EAGVTQSPTHLIKTRGQQATLRCSPISGHTSVYWYQQALGLGLQFLLWYDEGEERNRGNFPPRFSGRQFPNYSSELNVNALELEDSALYLCASSPDRGIANQPQHFGDGTRLSIL.

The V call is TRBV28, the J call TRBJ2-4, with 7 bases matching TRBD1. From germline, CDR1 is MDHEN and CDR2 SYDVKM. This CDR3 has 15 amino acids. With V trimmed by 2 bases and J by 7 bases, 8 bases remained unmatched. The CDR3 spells CASSLTGVGVNIQYF. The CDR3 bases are TGTGCCAGCAGTTTAACAGGGGTTGGGGTCAACATTCAGTACTTC.

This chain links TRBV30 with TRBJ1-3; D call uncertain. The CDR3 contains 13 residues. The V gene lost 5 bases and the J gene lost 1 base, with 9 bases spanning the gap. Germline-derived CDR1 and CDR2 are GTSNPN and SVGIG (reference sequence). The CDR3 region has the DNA TGTGCCTGGGACGGGCTTTCTGGAAACACCATATATTTT. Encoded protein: CAWDGLSGNTIYF.

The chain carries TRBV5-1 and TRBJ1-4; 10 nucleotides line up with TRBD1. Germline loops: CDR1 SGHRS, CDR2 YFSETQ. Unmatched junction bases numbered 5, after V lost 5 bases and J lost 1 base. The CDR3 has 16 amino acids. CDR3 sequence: CASSRQGAGTNEKLFF. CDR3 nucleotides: TGCGCCAGCAGTAGACAGGGGGCAGGAACTAATGAAAAACTGTTTTTT. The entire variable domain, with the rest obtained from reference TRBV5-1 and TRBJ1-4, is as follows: KAGVTQTPRYLIKTRGQQVTLSCSPISGHRSVSWYQQTPGQGLQFLFEYFSETQRNKGNFPGRFSGRQFSNSRSEMNVSTLELGDSALYLCASSRQGAGTNEKLFFGSGTQLSVL.

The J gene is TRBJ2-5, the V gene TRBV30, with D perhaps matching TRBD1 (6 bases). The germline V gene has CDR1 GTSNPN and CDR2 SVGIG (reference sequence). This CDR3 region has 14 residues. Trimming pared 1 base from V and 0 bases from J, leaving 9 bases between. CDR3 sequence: CAWSGQGNQETQYF. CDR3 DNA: TGTGCCTGGAGTGGGCAGGGGAACCAAGAGACCCAGTACTTC.

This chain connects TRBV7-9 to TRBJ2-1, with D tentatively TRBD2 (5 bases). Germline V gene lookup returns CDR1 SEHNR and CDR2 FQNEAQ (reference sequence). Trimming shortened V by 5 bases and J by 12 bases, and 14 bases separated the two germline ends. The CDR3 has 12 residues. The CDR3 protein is CASSIEGRAQFF. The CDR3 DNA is TGTGCCAGCAGCATAGAGGGCCGCGCGCAGTTCTTC.

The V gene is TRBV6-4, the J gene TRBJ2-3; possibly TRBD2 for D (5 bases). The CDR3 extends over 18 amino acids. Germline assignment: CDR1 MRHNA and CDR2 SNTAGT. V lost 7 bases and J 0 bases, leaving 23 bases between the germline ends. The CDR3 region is CASKFSGSGRESTDTQYF. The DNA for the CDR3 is TGTGCCAGCAAATTTTCGGGGAGTGGGAGAGAAAGCACAGATACGCAGTATTTT.

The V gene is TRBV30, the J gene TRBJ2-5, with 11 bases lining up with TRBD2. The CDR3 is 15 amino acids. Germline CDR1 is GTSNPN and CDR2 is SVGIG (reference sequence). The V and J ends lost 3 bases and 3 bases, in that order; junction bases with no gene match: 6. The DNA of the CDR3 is TGTGCCTGGAGGACGGGACTAGCGGTCAAAGAGACCCAGTACTTC. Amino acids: CAWRTGLAVKETQYF.

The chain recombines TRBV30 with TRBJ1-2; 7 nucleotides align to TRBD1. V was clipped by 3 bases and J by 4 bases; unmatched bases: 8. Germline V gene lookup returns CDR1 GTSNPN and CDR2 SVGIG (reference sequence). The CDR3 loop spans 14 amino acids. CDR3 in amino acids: CAWSPGQTLYGYTF. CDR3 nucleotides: TGTGCCTGGAGCCCGGGACAGACTCTCTATGGCTACACCTTC.

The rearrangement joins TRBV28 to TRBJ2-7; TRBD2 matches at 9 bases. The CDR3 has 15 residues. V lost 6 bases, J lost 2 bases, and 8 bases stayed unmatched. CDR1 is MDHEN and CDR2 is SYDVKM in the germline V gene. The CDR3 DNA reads TGTGCCAGCAGGACTAGCGGCCGGCGAGCCTACGAGCAGTACTTC. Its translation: CASRTSGRRAYEQYF.

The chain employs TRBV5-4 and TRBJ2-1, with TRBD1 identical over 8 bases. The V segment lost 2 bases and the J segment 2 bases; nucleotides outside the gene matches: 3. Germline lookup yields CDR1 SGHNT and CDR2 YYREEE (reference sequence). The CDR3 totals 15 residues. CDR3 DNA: TGTGCCAGCAGCTTACCAGGGGGCCCCTACAATGAGCAGTTCTTC. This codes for CASSLPGGPYNEQFF.